This is a list of T cell receptor beta chains from one sample in a study of neurological immune-mediated disorders. One entry per CDR3 protein results from TCRdb running MiXCR on the 5' RACE reads. The table records roughly 80,000 distinct CDR3 sequences, more than 5% of them present only once. The sequenced sample was PBMCs. These receptors originate from a woman aged 60 to 75 with multiple sclerosis. Both conserved end residues are part of each CDR3. The D gene is left open where the match is weak. Where a row states a size, it is once, few, many or the class of an expanded clone; other rows omit it.

cdr3_aa | clone_size | v_call | d_call | j_call
CASSQGLPRLALAEQFF | many | TRBV3-1 | TRBD2 | TRBJ2-1
CASSSQGGNQPQHF | many | TRBV5-1 | NA | TRBJ1-5
CASSQQGTLGNTIYF | many | TRBV18 | TRBD1 | TRBJ1-3
CASSWDRGNTIYF | many | TRBV14 | TRBD1 | TRBJ1-3
CASSADLNYGYTF | many | TRBV3-1 | NA | TRBJ1-2
CASSISDRAGGYEQFF | many | TRBV27 | TRBD2 | TRBJ2-1
CASSGLTPYEQYF | many | TRBV28 | TRBD2 | TRBJ2-7
CASRKETVVWSGYTF | many | TRBV6-5 | NA | TRBJ1-2
CASSQDRVGAAQETQYF | many | TRBV3-1 | NA | TRBJ2-5
CSASKSTGATEAFF | many | TRBV20-1 | NA | TRBJ1-1
CASRASGGAYNEQFF | NA | TRBV6-2/TRBV6-3 | TRBD2 | TRBJ2-1
CSVEVGARGSTDTQYF | many | TRBV29-1 | NA | TRBJ2-3
CSARSQGQANYGYTF | NA | TRBV20-1 | NA | TRBJ1-2
CASSIRGGGNTEAFF | NA | TRBV5-1 | NA | TRBJ1-1
CASSLVSGQGFNEQYF | many | TRBV5-1 | TRBD1 | TRBJ2-7
CASSPGQAQRPTYQAFF | many | TRBV3-1 | TRBD1 | TRBJ1-1
CSAREVAGTTNEKLFF | many | TRBV20-1 | NA | TRBJ1-4
CASPTGASTAFF | many | TRBV2 | NA | TRBJ1-1
CASSWTGTPIQETQYF | many | TRBV5-1 | NA | TRBJ2-5